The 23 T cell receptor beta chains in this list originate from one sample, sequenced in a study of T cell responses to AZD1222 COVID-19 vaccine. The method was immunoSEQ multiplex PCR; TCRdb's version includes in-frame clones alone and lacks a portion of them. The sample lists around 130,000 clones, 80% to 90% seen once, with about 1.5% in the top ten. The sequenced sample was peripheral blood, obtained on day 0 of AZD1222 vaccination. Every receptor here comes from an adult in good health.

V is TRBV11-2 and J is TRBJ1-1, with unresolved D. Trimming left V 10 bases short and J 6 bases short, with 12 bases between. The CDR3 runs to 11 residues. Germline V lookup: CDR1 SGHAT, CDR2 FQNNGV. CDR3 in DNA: TGTGCCACCGGGAGGGCTCCTGAAGCTTTCTTT. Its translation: CATGRAPEAFF.

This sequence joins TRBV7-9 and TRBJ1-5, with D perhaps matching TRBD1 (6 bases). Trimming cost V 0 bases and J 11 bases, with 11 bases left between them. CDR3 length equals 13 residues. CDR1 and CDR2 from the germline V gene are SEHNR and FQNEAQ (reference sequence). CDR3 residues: CASSLALRGTQHF. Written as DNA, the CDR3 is TGTGCCAGCAGCTTAGCCCTGAGGGGGACCCAGCATTTT.

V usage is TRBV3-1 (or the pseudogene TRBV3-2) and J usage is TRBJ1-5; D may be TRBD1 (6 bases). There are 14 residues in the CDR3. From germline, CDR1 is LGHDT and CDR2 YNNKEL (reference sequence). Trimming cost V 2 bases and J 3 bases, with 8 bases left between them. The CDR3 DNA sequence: TGTGCCAGCAGCCAAAGGGACACCAATCAGCCCCAGCATTTT. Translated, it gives CASSQRDTNQPQHF.

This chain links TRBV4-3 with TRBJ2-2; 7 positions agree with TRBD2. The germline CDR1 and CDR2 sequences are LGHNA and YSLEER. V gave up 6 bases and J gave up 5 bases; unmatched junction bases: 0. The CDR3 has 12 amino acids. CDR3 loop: CASRGGTGELFF. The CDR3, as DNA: TGCGCCAGCAGGGGGGGGACCGGGGAGCTGTTTTTT.

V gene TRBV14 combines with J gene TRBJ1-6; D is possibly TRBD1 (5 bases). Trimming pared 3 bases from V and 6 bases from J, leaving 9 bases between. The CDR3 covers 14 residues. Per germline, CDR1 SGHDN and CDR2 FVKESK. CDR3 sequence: CASSQDISNSPLHF. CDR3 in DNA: TGTGCCAGCAGCCAGGACATCTCTAATTCACCCCTCCACTTT. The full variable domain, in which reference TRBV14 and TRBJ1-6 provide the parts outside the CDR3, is EAGVTQFPSHSVIEKGQTVTLRCDPISGHDNLYWYRRVMGKEIKFLLHFVKESKQDESGMPNNRFLAERTGGTYSTLKVQPAELEDSGVYFCASSQDISNSPLHFGNGTRLTVT.

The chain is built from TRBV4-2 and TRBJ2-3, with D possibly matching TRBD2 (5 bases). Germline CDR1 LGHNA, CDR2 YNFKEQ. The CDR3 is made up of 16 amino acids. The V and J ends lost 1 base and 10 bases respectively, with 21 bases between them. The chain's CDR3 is CASSQGSWGVNAAQYF. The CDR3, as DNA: TGTGCCAGCAGCCAAGGCAGCTGGGGAGTAAATGCTGCGCAGTATTTT.

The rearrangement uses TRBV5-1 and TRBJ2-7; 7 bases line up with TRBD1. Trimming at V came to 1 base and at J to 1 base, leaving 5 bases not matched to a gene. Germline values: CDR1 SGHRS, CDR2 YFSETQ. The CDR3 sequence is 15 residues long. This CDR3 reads CASSLIPGGSYEQYF. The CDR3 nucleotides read TGCGCCAGCAGCTTGATCCCAGGGGGTTCCTACGAGCAGTACTTC.

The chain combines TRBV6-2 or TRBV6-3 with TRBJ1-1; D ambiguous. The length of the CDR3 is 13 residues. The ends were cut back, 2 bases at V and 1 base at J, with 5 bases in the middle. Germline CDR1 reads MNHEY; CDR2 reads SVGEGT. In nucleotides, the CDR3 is TGTGCCAGCAGTTACGAGGGGAACACTGAAGCTTTCTTT. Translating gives CASSYEGNTEAFF.

The CDR3 region is CAWSLFTPDEQYF. DNA of the CDR3: TGTGCCTGGAGTCTCTTTACTCCGGACGAGCAGTACTTC. The rearrangement joins TRBV30 to TRBJ2-7; D remains unclear. V lost 2 bases and J 5 bases, leaving 13 bases between the germline ends. CDR3 length equals 13 residues. The germline CDR1 and CDR2 sequences are GTSNPN and SVGIG (reference sequence). The full variable domain, completed using reference TRBV30 and TRBJ2-7, is SQTIHQWPATLVQPVGSPLSLECTVEGTSNPNLYWYRQAAGRGLQLLFYSVGIGQISSEVPQNLSASRPQDRQFILSSKKLLLSDSGFYLCAWSLFTPDEQYFGPGTRLTVT.

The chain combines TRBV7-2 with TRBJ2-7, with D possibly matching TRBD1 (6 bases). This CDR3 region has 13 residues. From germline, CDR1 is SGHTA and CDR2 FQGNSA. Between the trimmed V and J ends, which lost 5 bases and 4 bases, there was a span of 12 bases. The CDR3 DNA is TGTGCCAGCAGCCAACAACAGGGATACGAGCAGTACTTC. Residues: CASSQQQGYEQYF.

The DNA of the CDR3 is TGTGCCAGCAGCATGGACAGGGCAACTAATGAAAAACTGTTTTTT. Protein product: CASSMDRATNEKLFF. The chain recombines TRBV6-5 with TRBJ1-4; 8 bases fit TRBD1. Trimming at V came to 6 bases and at J to 0 bases, leaving 3 bases not matched to a gene. Germline loops: CDR1 MNHEY, CDR2 SVGAGI. CDR3 size: 15 residues.

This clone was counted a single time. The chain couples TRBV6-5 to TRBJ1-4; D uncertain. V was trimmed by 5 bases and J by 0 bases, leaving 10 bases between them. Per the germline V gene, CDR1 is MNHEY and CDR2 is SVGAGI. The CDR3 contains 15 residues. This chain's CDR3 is CASSQDGATNEKLFF. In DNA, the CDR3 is TGTGCCAGCAGTCAGGACGGAGCAACTAATGAAAAACTGTTTTTT.

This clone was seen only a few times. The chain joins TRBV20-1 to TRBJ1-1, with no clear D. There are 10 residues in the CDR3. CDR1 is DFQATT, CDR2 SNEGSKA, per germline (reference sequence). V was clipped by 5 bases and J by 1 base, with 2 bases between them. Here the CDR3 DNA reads TGCAGTGCTTCGAACACTGAAGCTTTCTTT. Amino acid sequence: CSASNTEAFF.

The CDR3 DNA is TGTGCCACCAGTGACCCGGGACATGAAAAACTGTTTTTT. This sequence encodes CATSDPGHEKLFF. The chain recombines TRBV24-1 with TRBJ1-4; possibly TRBD1 for D (5 bases). V was pared by 4 bases and J by 6 bases, with 8 bases between. Germline V CDR1 and CDR2: KGHDR, SFDVKD. This CDR3 region has 13 residues.

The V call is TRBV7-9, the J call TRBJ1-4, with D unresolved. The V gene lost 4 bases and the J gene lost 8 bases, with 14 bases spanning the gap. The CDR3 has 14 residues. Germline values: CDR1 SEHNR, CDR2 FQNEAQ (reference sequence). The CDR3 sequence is CASSSPGLSEKLFF. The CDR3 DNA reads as TGTGCCAGCAGCTCTCCCGGACTGTCCGAAAAACTGTTTTTT.

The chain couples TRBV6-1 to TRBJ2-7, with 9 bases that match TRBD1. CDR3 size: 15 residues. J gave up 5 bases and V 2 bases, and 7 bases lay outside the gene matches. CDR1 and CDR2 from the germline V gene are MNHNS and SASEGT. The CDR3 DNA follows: TGTGCCAGCAGTGAAATCGGGACAGGGTACCACGAGCAGTACTTC. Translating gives CASSEIGTGYHEQYF.

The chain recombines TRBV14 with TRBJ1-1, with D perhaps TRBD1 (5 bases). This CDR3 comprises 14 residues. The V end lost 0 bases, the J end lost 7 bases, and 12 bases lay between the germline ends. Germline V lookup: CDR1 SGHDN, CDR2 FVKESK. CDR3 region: CASSQDWGRIEAFF. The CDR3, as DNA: TGTGCCAGCAGCCAAGATTGGGGACGGATTGAAGCTTTCTTT. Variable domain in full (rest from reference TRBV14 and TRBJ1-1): EAGVTQFPSHSVIEKGQTVTLRCDPISGHDNLYWYRRVMGKEIKFLLHFVKESKQDESGMPNNRFLAERTGGTYSTLKVQPAELEDSGVYFCASSQDWGRIEAFFGQGTRLTVV.

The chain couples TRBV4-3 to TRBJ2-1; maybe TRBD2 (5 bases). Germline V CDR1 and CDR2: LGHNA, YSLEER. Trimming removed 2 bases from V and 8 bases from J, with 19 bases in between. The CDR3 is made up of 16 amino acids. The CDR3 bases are TGCGCCAGCAGCCAATACACAGCTAGCCCCCGCCATGAGCAGTTCTTC. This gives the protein CASSQYTASPRHEQFF.

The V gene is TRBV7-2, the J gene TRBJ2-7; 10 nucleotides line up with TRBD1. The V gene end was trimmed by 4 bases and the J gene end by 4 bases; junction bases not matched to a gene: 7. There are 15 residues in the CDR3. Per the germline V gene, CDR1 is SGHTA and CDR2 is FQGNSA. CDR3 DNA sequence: TGTGCCAGCAGCTCGCCGGGACAGGGGAGGTACGAGCAGTACTTC. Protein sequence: CASSSPGQGRYEQYF. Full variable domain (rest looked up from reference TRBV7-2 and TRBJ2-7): GAGVSQSPSNKVTEKGKDVELRCDPISGHTALYWYRQSLGQGLEFLIYFQGNSAPDKSGLPSDRFSAERTGGSVSTLTIQRTQQEDSAVYLCASSSPGQGRYEQYFGPGTRLTVT.

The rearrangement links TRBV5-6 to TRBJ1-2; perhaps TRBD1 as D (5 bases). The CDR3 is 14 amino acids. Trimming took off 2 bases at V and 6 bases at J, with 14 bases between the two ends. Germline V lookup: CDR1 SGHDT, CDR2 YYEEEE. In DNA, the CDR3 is TGTGCCAGCAGCTTACCTGGGACTCGACATGGCTACACCTTC. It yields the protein CASSLPGTRHGYTF.

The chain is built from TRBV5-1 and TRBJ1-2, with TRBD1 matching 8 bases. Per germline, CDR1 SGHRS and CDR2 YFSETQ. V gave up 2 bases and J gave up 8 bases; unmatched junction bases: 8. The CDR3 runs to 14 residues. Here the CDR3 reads CASSLFQGARGYTF. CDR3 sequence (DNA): TGCGCCAGCAGCTTATTCCAGGGGGCACGGGGCTACACCTTC.

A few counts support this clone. CDR3: CASSFTQNYGYTF. CDR3 in DNA: TGTGCCAGCAGCTTTACCCAGAACTATGGCTACACCTTC. This sequence joins TRBV7-2 and TRBJ1-2; no firm D call. Deletions cut 3 bases from V and 2 bases from J, with 7 bases between. Per germline, CDR1 SGHTA and CDR2 FQGNSA. This CDR3 has 13 residues.

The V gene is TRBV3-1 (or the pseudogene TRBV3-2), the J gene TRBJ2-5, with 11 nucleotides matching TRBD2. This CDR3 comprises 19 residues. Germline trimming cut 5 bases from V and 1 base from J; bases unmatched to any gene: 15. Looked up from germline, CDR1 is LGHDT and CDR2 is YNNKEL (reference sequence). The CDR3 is CASSAKSPLAGGIQETQYF. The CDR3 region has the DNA TGTGCCAGCAGCGCCAAGTCTCCCCTAGCGGGGGGAATCCAAGAGACCCAGTACTTC.